This TCR beta chain was recovered during a study of shared clonotypes between healthy human individuals. TCRdb keeps only in-frame clones here, not all; method: immunoSEQ multiplex PCR. Among approximately 500,000 clones, almost 97% were seen once, and the ten largest hold 0.055% to 0.075%. Study-wide points: What naive subsets generally showed was a larger estimated richness than memory subsets showed.

In germline, CDR1 is SEHNR, CDR2 FQNEAQ (reference sequence). This CDR3 has 11 amino acids. The V end was cut by 5 bases, the J end by 6 bases, with 7 bases between. Note on this clone: Its target is not known.

Sequencing was done on a sample of naive CD4+ T cells sorted from blood. Subset indicated: CD45RA+ positively selected. The rearrangement uses TRBV7-9 and TRBJ1-2; D remains unclear. The sequence derives from a woman aged 25 to 45 in good health. For the CDR3, the DNA is TGTGCCAGCAGCGGGCGGGATGGCTACACCTTC. Protein product: CASSGRDGYTF.